This TCR beta chain is from a study of blood T cell repertoires in COVID-19. Germline CDR1 reads SGHTA; CDR2 reads FQGTGA. The CDR3 has 16 amino acids. The ends lost 4 bases at V and 2 bases at J; junction bases unmatched: 7. Assay used: immunoSEQ multiplex PCR; TCRdb lists only in-frame clones, some missing. The sample has more than 95,000 clones; about nine tenths are singletons. The chain couples TRBV7-3 to TRBJ2-3; TRBD1 agrees at 9 bases. The sequencing sample was made of peripheral blood. The clonotype was recovered from a human donor in a cohort sampled during active COVID-19. CDR3 sequence reads: CASSYRGTGNTDTQYF. As DNA, the CDR3 is TGTGCCAGCAGCTACCGAGGGACAGGGAACACAGATACGCAGTATTTT.